The 5 T cell receptor beta chains below were found in one sample sequenced in a study of blood T cell repertoires in COVID-19. Method: immunoSEQ multiplex PCR; TCRdb's copy keeps in-frame clones and lacks some. This table has about 400,000 clones, about 86% appearing once. Source material: PBMCs or T cells enriched from blood (not recorded which). The receptors here all came from a woman between 50 and 59 years old who had recovered from COVID-19.

The chain has TRBV11-2 and TRBJ2-1; D might be TRBD2 (5 bases). The V gene's germline CDR1 is SGHAT and CDR2 FQNNGV. V dropped 5 bases and J dropped 4 bases, with 18 bases sitting between them. CDR3 length: 16 amino acids. The CDR3 loop reads CASSDPGATGYNEQFF. The CDR3, as DNA: TGTGCCAGCAGCGACCCGGGCGCGACGGGGTACAATGAGCAGTTCTTC.

This sequence joins TRBV9 and TRBJ1-2; D gene unclear. The V end was cut by 3 bases, the J end by 4 bases, with 16 bases between. This CDR3 has 15 amino acids. Per germline, CDR1 SGDLS and CDR2 YYNGEE. The CDR3 DNA follows: TGTGCCAGCAGCGCCTACCCCTCCAACCCCTATGGCTACACCTTC. Residues: CASSAYPSNPYGYTF. Complete variable domain (other parts from reference TRBV9 and TRBJ1-2): DSGVTQTPKHLITATGQRVTLRCSPRSGDLSVYWYQQSLDQGLQFLIQYYNGEERAKGNILERFSAQQFPDLHSELNLSSLELGDSALYFCASSAYPSNPYGYTFGSGTRLTVV.

The V call is TRBV7-9, the J call TRBJ2-1; D may be TRBD1 (5 bases). Germline CDR1 reads SEHNR; CDR2 reads FQNEAQ (reference sequence). The CDR3 is 15 residues long. The ends were cut back, 7 bases at V and 0 bases at J, with 13 bases in the middle. The CDR3 region is CASKRGLGSYNEQFF. CDR3 nucleotides: TGTGCCAGCAAAAGGGGTTTGGGCTCCTACAATGAGCAGTTCTTC.

The rearrangement joins TRBV7-9 to TRBJ2-3; 7 positions match TRBD1. Per the germline V gene, CDR1 is SEHNR and CDR2 is FQNEAQ (reference sequence). The CDR3 spans 16 residues. The J segment lost 5 bases and the V segment lost 3 bases, leaving 11 bases of the junction unmatched. CDR3 bases: TGTGCCAGCAGCTTCGGACAGGTCTCCTCGGGAGATACGCAGTATTTT. It codes for CASSFGQVSSGDTQYF.

The V and J genes are TRBV2 and TRBJ1-1; D remains unclear. Germline CDR1 reads SNHLY; CDR2 reads FYNNEI. Trimming cost V 1 base and J 1 base, with 10 bases left between them. The CDR3 has 15 residues. CDR3 residues: CASSEGLGRNTEAFF. The CDR3 nucleotides read TGTGCCAGCAGTGAAGGACTGGGGAGGAACACTGAAGCTTTCTTT. Looking up the rest from reference TRBV2 and TRBJ1-1 gives the full variable domain: EPEVTQTPSHQVTQMGQEVILRCVPISNHLYFYWYRQILGQKVEFLVSFYNNEISEKSEIFDDQFSVERPDGSNFTLKIRSTKLEDSAMYFCASSEGLGRNTEAFFGQGTRLTVV.